This entry lists 5 T cell receptor beta chains sequenced from one sample in a study of tumor-infiltrating lymphocytes in primary liver carcinoma. The researchers obtained blood RNA from unsorted whole blood and also extracted germline DNA. cDNA specific to TCR beta was made from around 530 ng of total RNA, with a constant-region primer employed for priming. A slightly modified ARM-PCR protocol with three nested multiplex PCR rounds produced these TCR beta libraries. The opening two PCR rounds, about 10 cycles each, paired TRBV1-TRBV30 forward primers with a C-beta reverse primer. Using its own MiXCR run on the multiplex PCR reads, TCRdb lists one record per CDR3 protein. The table has around 330,000 distinct CDR3 sequences, roughly 60% seen once. What was sequenced was peripheral blood. These receptors all come from a woman in her 30s with primary liver carcinoma and hepatitis B virus infection.

This clonotype was counted once. This may stem from a read error, because a much larger clone lies one nucleotide away. The genes are TRBV11-3 and TRBJ2-3; D ambiguous. Germline assignment: CDR1 SGHNT and CDR2 YENEEA. The CDR3 spans 13 residues. The CDR3, as DNA: TGTGCCAGCAGCCCGGTGGCGGAACGCAGGCAGTGTTTT. Amino acid sequence: CASSPVAERRQCF.

This clonotype was seen once. The V gene is TRBV6-1, the J gene TRBJ2-5, with 7 bases that match TRBD2. V trimming: 0 bases; J trimming: 6 bases; junction bases outside the gene matches: 7. The length of the CDR3 is 15 residues. The V gene's germline CDR1 is MNHNS and CDR2 SASEGT. DNA for the CDR3: TGTGCCAGCAGTGAAGCGACTAGCTGGAGAAAGACCCAGTACTTC. This gives the protein CASSEATSWRKTQYF.

This rearrangement joins TRBV6-1 to TRBJ1-5; D uncertain. The CDR3 sequence is 13 residues long. V lost 2 bases, J lost 6 bases, and 8 bases lay in between. Germline V gives CDR1 MNHNS, CDR2 SASEGT. The DNA for the CDR3 is TGTGCCAGCAGTGAATTTGTGGGTCAGCCCCAGCATTTT. It yields the protein CASSEFVGQPQHF.

Regarding this clonotype: An end of the junction does not agree with germline; a read error may underlie this. The chain is built from TRBV11-2 and TRBJ2-1; 13 positions match TRBD2. CDR1 and CDR2 (germline): SGHAT, FQNNGV. The CDR3 spans 19 residues. The CDR3 region is CASSFLMIATSGRTSEKFF. As DNA, the CDR3 is TGTGCCAGCAGCTTCCTCATGATAGCGACTAGCGGGAGGACCAGTGAGAAGTTCTTC.

V is TRBV6-2 or TRBV6-3 and J is TRBJ2-4; D uncertain. V was cut by 8 bases and J by 0 bases, with 8 bases left in between. The CDR3 has 13 amino acids. The V gene's germline CDR1 is MNHEY and CDR2 SVGEGT. This CDR3 reads CASRHTAKNIQYF. The CDR3 DNA reads as TGTGCCAGCCGGCATACAGCCAAAAACATTCAGTACTTC.